The rows below give T cell receptor beta chains drawn from one sample of a study of beta chain features in type 1 diabetes. Sequencing was performed with immunoSEQ multiplex PCR; in TCRdb, only in-frame clones are kept and a portion is missing. This sample has over 200,000 clones; approximately 11% occur once, and the top ten carry over 0.015%. The sample taken for sequencing was naive CD4+ T cells from blood. These receptors all stem from a man aged 25 to 40 with type 1 diabetes. CDR3s leave out the opening cysteine and the closing phenylalanine or tryptophan.

V gene,CDR3 protein
TRBV14,ASSQGGENTEAF
TRBV19,ASSPDSSYNSPLH
TRBV28,ASRGGGTDTQY
TRBV18,ASSRDVLAGGDTQY
TRBV2,ASSAHRGTETQY
TRBV2,ASIPGQGTYEQY
TRBV5-1,ASSLDISTDTQY
TRBV30,AWSRGTGLSQRRNTEAF
TRBV15,ATGPDRVRTGELF
TRBV5-4,ASTIGGPNTEAF
TRBV7-9,ASEPGDSPRRGAF
TRBV19,ASRGKLAGALYNEQF
TRBV18,ASSFGASETQY
TRBV11-2,ASSLDAGETQY
TRBV7-9,ASNLQGIRGNQPQH
TRBV18,ASSPPGRGTLH
TRBV7-9,ASSLADRSSVQETQY
TRBV13,ASSLRGRSGNTIY
TRBV11-2,ASSWGTGVSPLH
TRBV29-1,SGGQGGSYEQY
TRBV29-1,STQENEQF
TRBV12-5,ASGGGLYGYT
TRBV30,AWSRIGEAF
TRBV19,ASSYITGELF
TRBV27,ATADREGYT
TRBV28,ASSFPEADTQY
TRBV29-1,SVVRTPNTGELF
TRBV11-2,ASSPRVNTGELF
TRBV7-9,ASRPQGAGSPLH
TRBV5-1,ASSSRTGVTYNEQF
TRBV6-5,ASRGGPTDTQY
TRBV5-1,ASSIRGSGGPTDTQY
TRBV7-3,ASSPTPADTQY
TRBV7-8,ASSRDRGKAF
TRBV5-6,ASSLLAGPNYGYT